This T cell receptor beta chain was recovered during a study of regulatory T cells in long-lasting Graves disease. Looking at the study overall: The study counted Graves' disease as persistent given over 5 years of antithyroid drugs and positive TSH receptor antibodies. Overall study findings and caveats: Persistent patients shared more public clonotypes (approximately 2,800) than new patients (about 930).

Time point meaning: persistent/refractory GD, antithyroid drugs over 5 years with positive TRAb. PBMC RNA served as the TCR library source. Diagnoses of Graves' disease were made by American Thyroid Association guidelines. HTBI primers from iRepertoire and Arm-PCR of CDR3 regions yielded the TCR beta libraries. MiXCR, run by TCRdb on the multiplex PCR reads, gives a single entry per CDR3 protein. The profile shows some 450,000 distinct CDR3 sequences, around 24% of them singletons. Concerning this clonotype: Its antigen is as yet unknown.

The sequencing used peripheral blood mononuclear cells (PBMCs), collected when the disease was refractory, from a patient treated with antithyroid drugs. The receptor was isolated from a female donor with Graves disease.

Here the CDR3 reads CASSQPGSEDEQYF. Written as DNA, the CDR3 is TGCGCCAGCAGCCAGCCCGGGAGTGAGGACGAGCAGTACTTC. This chain joins TRBV4-1 and TRBJ2-7, with D possibly matching TRBD2 (6 bases). The CDR3 is made up of 14 amino acids. The germline V gene encodes CDR1 MGHRA and CDR2 YSYEKL. V was pared by 3 bases and J by 5 bases, with 14 bases between.